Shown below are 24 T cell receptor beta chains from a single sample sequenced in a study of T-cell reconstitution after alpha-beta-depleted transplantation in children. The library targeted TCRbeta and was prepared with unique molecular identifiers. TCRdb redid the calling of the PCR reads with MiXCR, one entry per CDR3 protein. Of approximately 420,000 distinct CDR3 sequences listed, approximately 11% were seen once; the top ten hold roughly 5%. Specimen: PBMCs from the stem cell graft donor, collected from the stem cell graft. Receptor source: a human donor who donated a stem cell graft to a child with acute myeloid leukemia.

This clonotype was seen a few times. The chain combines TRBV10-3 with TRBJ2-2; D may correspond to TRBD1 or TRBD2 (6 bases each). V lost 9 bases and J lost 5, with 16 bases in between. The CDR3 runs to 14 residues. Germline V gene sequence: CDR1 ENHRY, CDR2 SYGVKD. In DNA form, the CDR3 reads TGTGCCATACGTCAATCGGGGGCGACCGGGGAGCTGTTTTTT. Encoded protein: CAIRQSGATGELFF.

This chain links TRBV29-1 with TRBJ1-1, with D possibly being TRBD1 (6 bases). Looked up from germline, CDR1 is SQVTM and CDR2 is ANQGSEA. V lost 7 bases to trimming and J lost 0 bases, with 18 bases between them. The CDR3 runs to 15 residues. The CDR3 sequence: CSGKKVTGMNTEAFF. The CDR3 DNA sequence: TGCAGCGGAAAGAAAGTGACAGGAATGAACACTGAAGCTTTCTTT.

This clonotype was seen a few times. The CDR3 loop reads CSASLAGGANVLTF. Written as DNA, the CDR3 is TGCAGTGCATCCCTCGCTGGTGGGGCCAACGTCCTGACTTTC. V is TRBV20-1 and J is TRBJ2-6; D not resolved. This CDR3 region has 14 residues. Germline assignment: CDR1 DFQATT and CDR2 SNEGSKA (reference sequence). V was clipped by 6 bases and J by 3 bases, with 12 bases between them.

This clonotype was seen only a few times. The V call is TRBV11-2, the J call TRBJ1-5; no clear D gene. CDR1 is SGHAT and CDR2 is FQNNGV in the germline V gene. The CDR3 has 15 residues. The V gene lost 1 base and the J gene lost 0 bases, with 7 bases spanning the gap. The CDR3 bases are TGTGCCAGCAGCTTAGTGTGGGGTAGCAATCAGCCCCAGCATTTT. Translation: CASSLVWGSNQPQHF.

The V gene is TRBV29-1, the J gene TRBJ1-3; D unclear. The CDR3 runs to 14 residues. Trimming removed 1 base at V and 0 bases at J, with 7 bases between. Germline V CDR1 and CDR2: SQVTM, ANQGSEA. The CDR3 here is CSVEVGSSGNTIYF. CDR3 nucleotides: TGCAGCGTTGAAGTCGGTAGCTCTGGAAACACCATATATTTT.

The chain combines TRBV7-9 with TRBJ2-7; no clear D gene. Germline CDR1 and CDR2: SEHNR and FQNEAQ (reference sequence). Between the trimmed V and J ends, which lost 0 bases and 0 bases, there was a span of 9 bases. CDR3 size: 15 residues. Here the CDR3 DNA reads TGTGCCAGCAGCTTAGCGTCCCGGGCCTCCTACGAGCAGTACTTC. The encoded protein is CASSLASRASYEQYF.

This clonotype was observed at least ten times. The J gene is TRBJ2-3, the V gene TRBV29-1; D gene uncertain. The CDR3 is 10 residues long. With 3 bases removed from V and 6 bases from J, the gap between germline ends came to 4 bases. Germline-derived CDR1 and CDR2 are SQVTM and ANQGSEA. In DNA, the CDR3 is TGCAGCGTTGACCGGGATACGCAGTATTTT. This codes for CSVDRDTQYF.

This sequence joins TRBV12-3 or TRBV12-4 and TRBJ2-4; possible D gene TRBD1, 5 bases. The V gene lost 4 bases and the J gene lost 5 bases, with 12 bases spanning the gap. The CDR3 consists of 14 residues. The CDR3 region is CASSSQDRENIQYF. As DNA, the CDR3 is TGTGCCAGCAGTTCTCAAGACAGAGAAAACATTCAGTACTTC.

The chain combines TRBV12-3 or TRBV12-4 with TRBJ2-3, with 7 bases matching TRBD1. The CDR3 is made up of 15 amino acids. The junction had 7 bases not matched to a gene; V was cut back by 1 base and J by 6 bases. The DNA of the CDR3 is TGTGCCAGCAGTTTAGAGGGTAGGGGGCAGGATACGCAGTATTTT. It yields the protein CASSLEGRGQDTQYF.

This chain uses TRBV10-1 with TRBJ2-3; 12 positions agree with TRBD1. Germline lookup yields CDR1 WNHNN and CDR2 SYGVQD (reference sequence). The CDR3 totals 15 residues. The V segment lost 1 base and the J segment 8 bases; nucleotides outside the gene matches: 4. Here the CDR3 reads CASSELGQGASTQYF. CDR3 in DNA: TGCGCCAGCAGTGAGTTGGGACAGGGGGCGTCTACGCAGTATTTT.

The CDR3 loop is CASSVQQGDSDTQYF. In DNA, the CDR3 is TGTGCCAGCAGCGTACAGCAGGGGGATTCAGATACGCAGTATTTT. The chain employs TRBV9 and TRBJ2-3, with 7 nucleotides matching TRBD1. Germline V gene sequence: CDR1 SGDLS, CDR2 YYNGEE. There are 15 residues in the CDR3. V trimming: 1 base; J trimming: 4 bases; junction bases outside the gene matches: 6.

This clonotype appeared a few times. The CDR3 is CSVALGLADTQYF. CDR3 nucleotide sequence: TGCAGCGTTGCTCTCGGACTAGCGGATACGCAGTATTTT. The chain has TRBV29-1 and TRBJ2-3; 9 positions agree with TRBD2. Germline-derived CDR1 and CDR2 are SQVTM and ANQGSEA. After removal of 4 bases from V and 6 bases from J, the junction contained 5 bases not matched to a gene. CDR3 length equals 13 residues.

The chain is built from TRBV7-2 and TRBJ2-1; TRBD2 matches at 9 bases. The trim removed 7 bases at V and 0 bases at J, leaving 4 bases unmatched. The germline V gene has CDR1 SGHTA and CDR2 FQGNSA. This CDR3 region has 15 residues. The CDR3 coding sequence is TGTGCCAGCACCTCAGCGGGAGGCTCCTACAATGAGCAGTTCTTC. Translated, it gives CASTSAGGSYNEQFF.

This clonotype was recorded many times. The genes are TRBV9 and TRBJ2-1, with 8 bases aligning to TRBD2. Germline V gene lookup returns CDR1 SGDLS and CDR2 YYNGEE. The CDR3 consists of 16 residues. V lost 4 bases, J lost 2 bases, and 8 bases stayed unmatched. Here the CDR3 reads CASSPIAGGPYNEQFF. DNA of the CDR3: TGTGCCAGCAGCCCAATTGCGGGGGGACCCTACAATGAGCAGTTCTTC.

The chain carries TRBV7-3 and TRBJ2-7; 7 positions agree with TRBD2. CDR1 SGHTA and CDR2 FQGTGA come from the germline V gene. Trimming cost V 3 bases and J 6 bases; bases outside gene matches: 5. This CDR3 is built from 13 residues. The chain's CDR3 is CASSFVPSGEQYF. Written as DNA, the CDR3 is TGTGCCAGCAGCTTTGTGCCTAGCGGCGAGCAGTACTTC. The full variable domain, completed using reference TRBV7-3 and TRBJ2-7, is GAGVSQTPSNKVTEKGKYVELRCDPISGHTALYWYRQSLGQGPEFLIYFQGTGAADDSGLPNDRFFAVRPEGSVSTLKIQRTERGDSAVYLCASSFVPSGEQYFGPGTRLTVT.

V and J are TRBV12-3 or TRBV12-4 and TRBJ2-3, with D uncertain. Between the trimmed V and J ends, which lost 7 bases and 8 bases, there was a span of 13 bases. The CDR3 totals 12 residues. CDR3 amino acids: CASTQTPGTQYF. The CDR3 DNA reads TGTGCCAGCACCCAAACCCCCGGTACGCAGTATTTT.

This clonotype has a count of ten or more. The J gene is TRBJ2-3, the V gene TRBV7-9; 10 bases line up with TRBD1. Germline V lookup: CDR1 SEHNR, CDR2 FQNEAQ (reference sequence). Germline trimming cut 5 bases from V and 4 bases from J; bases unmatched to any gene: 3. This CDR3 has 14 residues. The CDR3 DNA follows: TGTGCCAGCAGCATGACAGGGGGCGCAGATACGCAGTATTTT. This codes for CASSMTGGADTQYF.

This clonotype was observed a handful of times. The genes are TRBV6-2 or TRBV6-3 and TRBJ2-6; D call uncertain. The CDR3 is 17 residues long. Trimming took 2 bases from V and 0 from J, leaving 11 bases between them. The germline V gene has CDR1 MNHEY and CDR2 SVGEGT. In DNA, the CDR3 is TGTGCCAGCAGTTACGGAGACACATTCTCTGGGGCCAACGTCCTGACTTTC. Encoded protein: CASSYGDTFSGANVLTF.

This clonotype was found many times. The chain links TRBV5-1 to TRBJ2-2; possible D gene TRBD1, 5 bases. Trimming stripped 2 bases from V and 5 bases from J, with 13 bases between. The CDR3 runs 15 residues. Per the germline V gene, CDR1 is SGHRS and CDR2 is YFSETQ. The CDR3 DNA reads TGCGCCAGCAGCTTAGACAGAATGGGGACCGGGGAGCTGTTTTTT. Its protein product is CASSLDRMGTGELFF.

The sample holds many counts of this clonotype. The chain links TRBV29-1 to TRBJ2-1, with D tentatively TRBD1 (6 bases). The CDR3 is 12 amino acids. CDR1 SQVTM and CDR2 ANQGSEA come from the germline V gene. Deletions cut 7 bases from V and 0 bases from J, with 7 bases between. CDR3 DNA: TGCAGCGCGGACAGCTCCTACAATGAGCAGTTCTTC. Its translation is CSADSSYNEQFF.

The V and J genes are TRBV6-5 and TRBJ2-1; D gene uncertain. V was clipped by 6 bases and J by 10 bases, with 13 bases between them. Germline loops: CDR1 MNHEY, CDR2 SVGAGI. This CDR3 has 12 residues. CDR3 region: CASSPHGVEQFF. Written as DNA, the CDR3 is TGTGCCAGCAGCCCCCATGGCGTAGAGCAGTTCTTC.

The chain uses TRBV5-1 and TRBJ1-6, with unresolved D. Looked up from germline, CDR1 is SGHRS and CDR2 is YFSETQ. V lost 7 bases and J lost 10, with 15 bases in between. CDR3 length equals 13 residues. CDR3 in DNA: TGCGCCAGCTCCGTGGACGTTAACTCACCCCTCCACTTT. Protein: CASSVDVNSPLHF.

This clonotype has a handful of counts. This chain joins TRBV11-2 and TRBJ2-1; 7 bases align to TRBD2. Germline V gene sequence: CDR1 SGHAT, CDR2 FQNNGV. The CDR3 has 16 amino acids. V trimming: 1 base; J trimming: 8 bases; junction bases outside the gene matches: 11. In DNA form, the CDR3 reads TGTGCCAGCAGCTTAGGGGATCGGGCGGGAGTGTATGAGCAGTTCTTC. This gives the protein CASSLGDRAGVYEQFF.

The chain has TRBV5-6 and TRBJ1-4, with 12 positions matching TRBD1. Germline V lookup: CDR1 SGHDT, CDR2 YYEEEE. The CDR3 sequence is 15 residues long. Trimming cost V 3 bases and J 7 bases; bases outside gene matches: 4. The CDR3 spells CASSSGTGGREKLFF. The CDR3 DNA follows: TGTGCCAGCAGCTCCGGGACAGGGGGCCGTGAAAAACTGTTTTTT.